The 24 T cell receptor beta chains given below trace back to one sample, sequenced in a study of shared clonotypes between healthy human individuals. The method was immunoSEQ multiplex PCR; TCRdb's version includes in-frame clones alone and lacks a portion of them. Of over 2,000,000 clones in the sample, roughly 95% were seen once. Positively selected for CCR7, the CD45RO-negative cells used as naive CD8 cells excluded terminally differentiated effector memory CD45RA+ cells. The sequencing sample was made of naive CD8+ T cells from PBMCs. The receptors were sampled from a man aged 18-30 years in good health. Some clones in this sample may be carry-over from other donors' samples.

The rearrangement uses TRBV7-9 and TRBJ2-5; 7 bases are shared with TRBD1. The junction had 8 bases not matched to a gene; V was cut back by 5 bases and J by 2 bases. This CDR3 contains 15 residues. Germline V CDR1 and CDR2: SEHNR, FQNEAQ (reference sequence). CDR3: CASSLTGSPQETQYF. DNA for the CDR3: TGTGCCAGCAGCCTGACAGGGTCCCCACAAGAGACCCAGTACTTC.

The chain couples TRBV6-5 to TRBJ2-7, with 7 bases matching TRBD1. V lost 6 bases to trimming and J lost 4 bases; unmatched junction nucleotides: 9. The CDR3 spans 14 residues. Germline V gives CDR1 MNHEY, CDR2 SVGAGI. CDR3 sequence (DNA): TGTGCCAGCAGGGGACCGGGACAGAAATACGAGCAGTACTTC. The encoded protein is CASRGPGQKYEQYF.

This rearrangement joins TRBV27 to TRBJ2-7; D gene uncertain. Germline V lookup: CDR1 MNHEY, CDR2 SMNVEV (reference sequence). CDR3 length: 16 amino acids. Between the trimmed V and J ends, which lost 4 bases and 4 bases, there was a span of 20 bases. The CDR3 DNA follows: TGTGCCAGCAGTTCTGTAACCTTCGGGTCCCGGTACGAGCAGTACTTC. Amino acid sequence: CASSSVTFGSRYEQYF.

The rearrangement links TRBV7-9 to TRBJ1-4; D remains ambiguous. The CDR3 is made up of 15 amino acids. Trimming removed 5 bases at V and 8 bases at J, with 18 bases between. CDR1 and CDR2 from the germline V gene are SEHNR and FQNEAQ (reference sequence). For the CDR3, the DNA is TGTGCCAGCAGCGGGCGGGCCCCGGCACGGGAAAAACTGTTTTTT. Its translation: CASSGRAPAREKLFF.

The V call is TRBV14, the J call TRBJ2-7; 9 nucleotides match TRBD2. V shed 4 bases, J shed 3 bases, and the junction held 4 bases outside the gene matches. Germline V gene lookup returns CDR1 SGHDN and CDR2 FVKESK. CDR3 size: 14 residues. Here the CDR3 reads CASSRGTSSYEQYF. CDR3 in DNA: TGTGCCAGCAGCCGGGGGACTAGCAGCTACGAGCAGTACTTC.

This chain uses TRBV28 with TRBJ2-7, with D possibly TRBD2 on 7 matching bases. Germline V CDR1 and CDR2: MDHEN, SYDVKM. The germline V and J ends were trimmed by 5 bases and 3 bases, with 14 bases remaining between them. This CDR3 is built from 14 residues. Here the CDR3 reads CASSMGGLYYEQYF. In nucleotides, the CDR3 is TGTGCCAGCAGTATGGGGGGGCTCTACTACGAGCAGTACTTC.

The rearrangement uses TRBV9 and TRBJ2-5, with 9 bases fitting TRBD2. Trimming removed 0 bases from V and 5 bases from J; junction bases left unmatched: 8. The CDR3 sequence is 16 residues long. Germline CDR1 SGDLS, CDR2 YYNGEE. The DNA for the CDR3 is TGTGCCAGCAGCGTAGGGGTAGCGGGAGTCCAGGAGACCCAGTACTTC. It yields the protein CASSVGVAGVQETQYF. The complete variable domain, with remaining parts taken from reference TRBV9 and TRBJ2-5, reads DSGVTQTPKHLITATGQRVTLRCSPRSGDLSVYWYQQSLDQGLQFLIQYYNGEERAKGNILERFSAQQFPDLHSELNLSSLELGDSALYFCASSVGVAGVQETQYFGPGTRLLVL.

This sequence joins TRBV7-6 and TRBJ1-1; the D gene is possibly TRBD1 (5 bases). The CDR3 runs 12 residues. Germline assignment: CDR1 SGHVS and CDR2 FNYEAQ. Between the trimmed V and J ends, which lost 1 base and 7 bases, there was a span of 7 bases. The CDR3 is CASSLGGFEAFF. For the CDR3, the DNA is TGTGCCAGCAGCTTAGGGGGGTTTGAAGCTTTCTTT.

The chain has TRBV5-1 and TRBJ1-2; D is undetermined. This CDR3 comprises 15 residues. Trimming stripped 0 bases from V and 0 bases from J, with 9 bases between. Germline-derived CDR1 and CDR2 are SGHRS and YFSETQ. CDR3 in DNA: TGCGCCAGCAGCTTGGTAACGGATGCTAACTATGGCTACACCTTC. It codes for CASSLVTDANYGYTF.

V and J are TRBV29-1 and TRBJ1-2, with a tentative D call TRBD1 (5 bases). CDR1 SQVTM and CDR2 ANQGSEA come from the germline V gene. The V end lost 0 bases, the J end lost 3 bases, and 17 bases lay between the germline ends. This CDR3 region has 16 residues. CDR3 nucleotide sequence: TGCAGCGTTGAAGACCCTATCGGGGGAGGCGACTATGGCTACACCTTC. As protein: CSVEDPIGGGDYGYTF.

The V and J genes are TRBV29-1 and TRBJ1-2, with D unclear. With 5 bases removed from V and 0 bases from J, the gap between germline ends came to 13 bases. Germline V gives CDR1 SQVTM, CDR2 ANQGSEA. This CDR3 comprises 14 residues. The CDR3 here is CSVNSGSSNYGYTF. The CDR3 DNA is TGCAGCGTTAACTCGGGCAGTTCTAACTATGGCTACACCTTC.

Written as DNA, the CDR3 is TGTGCCAGAAGCCCTCCCGGATGTGTCGTACAAGAGACCCAGTACTTC. It yields the protein CARSPPGCVVQETQYF. The chain links TRBV5-3 to TRBJ2-5, with D uncertain. TRBV5-3 is annotated as an ORF whose role is uncertain. The CDR3 spans 16 residues. V lost 4 bases and J 2 bases, leaving 18 bases between the germline ends.

As for this clone: The junction and the germline gene differ at one end; a read error may be behind it. The chain uses TRBV5-5 and TRBJ2-7; 7 bases map to TRBD1. Germline CDR1 is SGHKS and CDR2 is YYEKEE (reference sequence). This CDR3 spans 12 amino acids. The CDR3 DNA sequence: TGTGCCAGCAGCTTGCCCGACAGGGAGCACTGCTTC. This codes for CASSLPDREHCF.

Only a few counts were recorded for this clone. V usage is TRBV27 and J usage is TRBJ2-2; 8 bases are a match to TRBD1. This CDR3 region has 15 residues. Germline CDR1 reads MNHEY; CDR2 reads SMNVEV (reference sequence). V lost 4 bases, J lost 5 bases, and 6 bases stayed unmatched. The CDR3 protein is CASSSFQGATGELFF. CDR3 in DNA: TGTGCCAGCAGTTCCTTCCAGGGGGCGACCGGGGAGCTGTTTTTT.

As to this clone: The identical CDR3 is also encoded by other nucleotide sequences in the sample. J is TRBJ2-7 and V is TRBV6-5; 9 nucleotides align to TRBD1. Trimming at V came to 3 bases and at J to 2 bases, leaving 2 bases not matched to a gene. Germline loops: CDR1 MNHEY, CDR2 SVGAGI. This CDR3 spans 14 amino acids. The CDR3 sequence is CASSYGQGTYEQYF. CDR3 DNA sequence: TGTGCCAGCAGTTATGGACAGGGGACCTACGAGCAGTACTTC.

Notes on this clone: Mismatch with germline at one junction end may stem from a read error. This chain's CDR3 is CAWGGLRTPIWAVVF. Here the CDR3 DNA reads TGTGCCTGGGGGGGGCTTAGGACGCCAATTTGGGCCGTGGTCTTC. J is TRBJ2-1 and V is TRBV30, with D possibly called TRBD1 or TRBD2 (6 bases each). This CDR3 has 15 residues. CDR1 and CDR2 from the germline V gene are GTSNPN and SVGIG (reference sequence). The whole variable domain, remainder taken from reference TRBV30 and TRBJ2-1, is SQTIHQWPATLVQPVGSPLSLECTVEGTSNPNLYWYRQAAGRGLQLLFYSVGIGQISSEVPQNLSASRPQDRQFILSSKKLLLSDSGFYLCAWGGLRTPIWAVVFGPGTRLTVL.

V gene TRBV6-5 combines with J gene TRBJ1-5; D remains ambiguous. Trimming stripped 2 bases from V and 0 bases from J, with 5 bases between. Germline V CDR1 and CDR2: MNHEY, SVGAGI. CDR3 length: 14 amino acids. CDR3 residues: CASSYTNSNQPQHF. CDR3 DNA: TGTGCCAGCAGTTACACCAATAGCAATCAGCCCCAGCATTTT.

This clone was seen a single time. The chain employs TRBV5-6 and TRBJ1-2; D gene ambiguous. The germline V and J ends were trimmed by 3 bases and 6 bases, with 9 bases remaining between them. Germline loops: CDR1 SGHDT, CDR2 YYEEEE. This CDR3 is 12 amino acids long. CDR3 DNA: TGTGCCAGCAGCTGGGGAACGAATGGCTACACCTTC. It specifies CASSWGTNGYTF. Drawing the rest from reference TRBV5-6 and TRBJ1-2, the complete variable domain is DAGVTQSPTHLIKTRGQQVTLRCSPKSGHDTVSWYQQALGQGPQFIFQYYEEEERQRGNFPDRFSGHQFPNYSSELNVNALLLGDSALYLCASSWGTNGYTFGSGTRLTVV.

The chain links TRBV28 to TRBJ1-5, with a tentative D call TRBD1 (5 bases). Trimming stripped 5 bases from V and 9 bases from J, with 23 bases between. CDR3 size: 16 residues. Germline V gives CDR1 MDHEN, CDR2 SYDVKM. The chain's CDR3 is CASSPWDPQPLRPQHF. CDR3 coding DNA: TGTGCCAGCAGTCCCTGGGACCCCCAGCCTCTCCGGCCCCAGCATTTT.

The chain carries TRBV4-1 and TRBJ2-7, with 8 bases identical to TRBD1. The germline CDR1 and CDR2 sequences are MGHRA and YSYEKL. V lost 5 bases to trimming and J lost 2 bases; unmatched junction nucleotides: 8. The CDR3 has 15 amino acids. The CDR3 sequence is CASSEGQGAPYEQYF. CDR3 nucleotide sequence: TGCGCCAGCAGCGAGGGGCAGGGGGCCCCCTACGAGCAGTACTTC.

V and J are TRBV11-2 and TRBJ2-7; 9 positions match TRBD2. Unmatched junction bases numbered 7, after V lost 2 bases and J lost 5 bases. CDR1 and CDR2 (germline): SGHAT, FQNNGV. The CDR3 runs 15 residues. CDR3 nucleotides: TGTGCCAGCAGCTTATTATTAGCGGGAGTGAACGAGCAGTACTTC. Translating it yields CASSLLLAGVNEQYF.

This sequence joins TRBV9 and TRBJ2-7, with D tentatively TRBD2 (5 bases). V lost 0 bases to trimming and J lost 7 bases, with 26 bases between them. CDR1 and CDR2 from the germline V gene are SGDLS and YYNGEE. This CDR3 spans 18 amino acids. DNA for the CDR3: TGTGCCAGCAGCGTAGGTCCGGTCTCGGGTGAGGGAGAGTTTGAGCAGTACTTC. It is translated as CASSVGPVSGEGEFEQYF.

V gene TRBV7-8 combines with J gene TRBJ2-7, with a possible D match to TRBD1 (5 bases). The CDR3 runs 15 residues. From germline, CDR1 is SGHVS and CDR2 FQNEAQ. V lost 0 bases and J lost 0, with 9 bases in between. Here the CDR3 reads CASSLAGASSYEQYF. In nucleotides, the CDR3 is TGTGCCAGCAGCTTAGCAGGGGCGAGCTCCTACGAGCAGTACTTC.

This clone was counted once. The chain links TRBV5-1 to TRBJ2-2; 11 bases are shared with TRBD2. V lost 7 bases to trimming and J lost 4 bases; unmatched junction nucleotides: 3. This CDR3 is 14 amino acids long. CDR1 and CDR2 from the germline V gene are SGHRS and YFSETQ. The CDR3 DNA is TGCGCCAGCGGGACTAGCGGTAGCACCGGGGAGCTGTTTTTT. Translation: CASGTSGSTGELFF.